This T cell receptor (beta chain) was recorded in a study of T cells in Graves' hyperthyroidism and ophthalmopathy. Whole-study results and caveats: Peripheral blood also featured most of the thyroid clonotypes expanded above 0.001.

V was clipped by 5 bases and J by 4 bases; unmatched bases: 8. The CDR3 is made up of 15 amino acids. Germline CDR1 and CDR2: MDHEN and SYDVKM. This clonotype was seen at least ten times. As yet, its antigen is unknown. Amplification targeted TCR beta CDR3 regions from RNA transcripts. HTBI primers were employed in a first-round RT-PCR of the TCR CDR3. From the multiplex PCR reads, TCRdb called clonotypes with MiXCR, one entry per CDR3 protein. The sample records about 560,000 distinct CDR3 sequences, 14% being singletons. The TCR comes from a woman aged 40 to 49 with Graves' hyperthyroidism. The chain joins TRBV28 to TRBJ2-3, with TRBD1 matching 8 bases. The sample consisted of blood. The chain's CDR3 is CASSVRGLSPDTQYF. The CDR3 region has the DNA TGTGCCAGCAGTGTCAGGGGGCTCTCCCCAGATACGCAGTATTTT.